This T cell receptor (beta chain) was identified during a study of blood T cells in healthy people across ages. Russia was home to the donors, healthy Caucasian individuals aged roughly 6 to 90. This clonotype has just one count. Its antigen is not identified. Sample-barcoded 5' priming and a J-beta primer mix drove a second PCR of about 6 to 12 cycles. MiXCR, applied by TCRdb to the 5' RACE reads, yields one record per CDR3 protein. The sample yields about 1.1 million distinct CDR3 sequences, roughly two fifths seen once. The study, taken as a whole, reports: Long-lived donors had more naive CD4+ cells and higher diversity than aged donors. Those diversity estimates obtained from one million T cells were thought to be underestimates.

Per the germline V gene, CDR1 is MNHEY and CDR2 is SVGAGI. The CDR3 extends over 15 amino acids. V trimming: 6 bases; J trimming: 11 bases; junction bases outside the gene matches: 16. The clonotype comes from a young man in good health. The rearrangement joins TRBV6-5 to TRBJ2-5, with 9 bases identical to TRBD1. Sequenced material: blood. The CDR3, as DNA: TGTGCCAGCAGCGCGACCGGGACAGGGTTGAATGAGCAGTACTTC. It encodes CASSATGTGLNEQYF.